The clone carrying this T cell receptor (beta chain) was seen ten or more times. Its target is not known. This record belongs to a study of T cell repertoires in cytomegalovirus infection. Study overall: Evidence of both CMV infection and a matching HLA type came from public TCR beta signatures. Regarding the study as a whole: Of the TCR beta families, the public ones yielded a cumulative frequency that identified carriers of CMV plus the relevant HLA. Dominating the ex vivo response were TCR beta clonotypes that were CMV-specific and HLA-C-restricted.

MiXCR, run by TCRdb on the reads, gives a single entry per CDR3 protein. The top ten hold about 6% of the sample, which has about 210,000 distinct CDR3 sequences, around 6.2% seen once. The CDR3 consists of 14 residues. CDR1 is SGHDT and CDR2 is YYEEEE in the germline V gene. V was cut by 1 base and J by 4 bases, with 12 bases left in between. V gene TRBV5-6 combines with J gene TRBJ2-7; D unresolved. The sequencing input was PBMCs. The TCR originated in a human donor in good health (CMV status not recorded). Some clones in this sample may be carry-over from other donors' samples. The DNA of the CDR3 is TGTGCCAGCAGCTTGAGGGTGAGGTTTTACGAGCAGTACTTC. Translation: CASSLRVRFYEQYF.